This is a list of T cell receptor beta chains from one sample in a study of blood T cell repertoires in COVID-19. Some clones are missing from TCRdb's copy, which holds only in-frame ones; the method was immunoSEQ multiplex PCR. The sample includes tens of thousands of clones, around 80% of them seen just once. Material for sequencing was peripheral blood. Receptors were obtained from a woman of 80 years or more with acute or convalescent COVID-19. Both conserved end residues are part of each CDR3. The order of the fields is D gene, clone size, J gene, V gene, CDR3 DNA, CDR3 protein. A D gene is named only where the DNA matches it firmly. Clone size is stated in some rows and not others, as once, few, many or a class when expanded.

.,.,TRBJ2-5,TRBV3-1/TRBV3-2,TGTGCCAGCAGCCATTATAACTCAGGGGTAAAAGAGACCCAGTACTTC,CASSHYNSGVKETQYF
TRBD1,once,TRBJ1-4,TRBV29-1,TGCAGCGCCCTCGACAGGGTGACAAATGAAAAACTGTTTTTT,CSALDRVTNEKLFF
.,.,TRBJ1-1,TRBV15,TGTGCCACCAGCAGAGAAAGGGACACCTTGAACACTGAAGCTTTCTTT,CATSRERDTLNTEAFF
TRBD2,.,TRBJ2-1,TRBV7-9,TGTGCCAGCAGCTTTGTGCGGGGGGGTTACAATGAGCAGTTCTTC,CASSFVRGGYNEQFF
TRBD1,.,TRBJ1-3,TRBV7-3,TGTGCCAGCAGCTCTCCACACCCGGACAGGTCATACGGAAACACCATATATTTT,CASSSPHPDRSYGNTIYF
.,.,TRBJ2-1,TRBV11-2,TGTGCCAGCAGCCAGGAGGGGGCCCGATACGATGAGCAGTTCTTC,CASSQEGARYDEQFF
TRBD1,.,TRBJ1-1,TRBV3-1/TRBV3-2,TGTGCCAGCAGCCAACCAGACAGGGTCACTGAAGCTTTCTTT,CASSQPDRVTEAFF
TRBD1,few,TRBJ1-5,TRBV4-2,TGTGCCAGCAGCCATATCTACAGGGGGGATCAGCCCCAGCATTTT,CASSHIYRGDQPQHF
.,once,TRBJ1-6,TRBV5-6,TGTGCCAGCAGCTTGGTGCAGGGTGTAAATTCACCCCTCCACTTT,CASSLVQGVNSPLHF
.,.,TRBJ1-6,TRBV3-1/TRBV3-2,TGTGCCAGCAGCCAAGGGCGGAATAATTCACCCCTCCACTTT,CASSQGRNNSPLHF
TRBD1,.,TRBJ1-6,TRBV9,TGTGCCAGCAGCGACCGGACAGGGTTTTCACCCCTCCACTTT,CASSDRTGFSPLHF
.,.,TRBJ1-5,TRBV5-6,TGTGCCAGCAGCTTGGGAGGAGGGTATCAGCCCCAGCATTTT,CASSLGGGYQPQHF
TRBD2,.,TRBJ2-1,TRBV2,TGTGCCAGCAGATTAGGGTCTCTAGCGGGGGGACACAATGAGCAGTTCTTC,CASRLGSLAGGHNEQFF
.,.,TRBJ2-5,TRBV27,TGTGCCAGCAGTTTTCGGGGAGAGACCCAGTACTTC,CASSFRGETQYF
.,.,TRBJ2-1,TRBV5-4,TGTGCCAGCAGCTTGTATAATGAGCAGTTCTTC,CASSLYNEQFF
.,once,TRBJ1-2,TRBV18,TGTGCCAGCTCACCGGTCTCTGCAGGACTCGGGGGAGGCTACACCTTC,CASSPVSAGLGGGYTF
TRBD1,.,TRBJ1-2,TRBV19,TGTGCCAGTAGTATGTCGGGACAGGGGGCATCCGGCTACACCTTC,CASSMSGQGASGYTF
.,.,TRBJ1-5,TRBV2,TGTGCCAGCAGGAGGGAGGGCAATCAGCCCCAGCATTTT,CASRREGNQPQHF
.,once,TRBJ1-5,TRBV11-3,TGTGCCAGCACCTCTAATCGGGGGGTGAAGGGCGACAGCAATCAGCCCCAGCATTTT,CASTSNRGVKGDSNQPQHF
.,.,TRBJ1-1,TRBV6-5,TGTGCCAGCAGTTACGGCGGACAGCCGGAGATAGCTTTCTTT,CASSYGGQPEIAFF
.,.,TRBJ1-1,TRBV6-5,TGTGCCAGCAGTCGACACCACACTGAAGCTTTCTTT,CASSRHHTEAFF
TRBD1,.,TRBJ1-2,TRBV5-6,TGTGCCAGCAGCTTGAAGGGGGCCGGCTATGGCTACACCTTC,CASSLKGAGYGYTF
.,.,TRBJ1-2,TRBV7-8,TGTGCCAGCAGCTCCCGAGACAGTTCCTATGGCTACACCTTC,CASSSRDSSYGYTF
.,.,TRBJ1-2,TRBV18,TGTGCCAGCTCACCATCCCGCGGGATATTGAGTGGCTACACCTTC,CASSPSRGILSGYTF
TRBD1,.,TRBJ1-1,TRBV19,TGTGCCAGTAGACAGGGGGTTGAAGCTTTCTTT,CASRQGVEAFF
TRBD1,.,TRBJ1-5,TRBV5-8,TGTGCCAGCGGTAGGACCGGGACAGGGGGGAATCAGCCCCAGCATTTT,CASGRTGTGGNQPQHF
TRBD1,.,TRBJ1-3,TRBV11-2,TGTGCCAGCAGTTCCCTCCGAGGGGGCGGAAACACCATATATTTT,CASSSLRGGGNTIYF
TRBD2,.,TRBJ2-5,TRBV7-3,TGTGCCAGCAGCCCTAGCGGGGGCGCCCAGTACTTC,CASSPSGGAQYF
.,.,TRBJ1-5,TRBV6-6,TGTGCCAGCAGTCGACAGGCTAGCAATCAGCCCCAGCATTTT,CASSRQASNQPQHF
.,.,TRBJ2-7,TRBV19,TGTGCCAGTAGCCCTTCGGCGGCGGGGGCTCTCTACGAGCAGTACTTC,CASSPSAAGALYEQYF
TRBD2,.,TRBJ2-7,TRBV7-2,TGTGCCAGCAGCCCTCGACTAGCGGGGGGGCCGATTGTCTACGAGCAGTACTTC,CASSPRLAGGPIVYEQYF
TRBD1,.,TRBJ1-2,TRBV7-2,TGTGCCAGCAGCGGACAGGGGGCAGGTGGCTACACCTTC,CASSGQGAGGYTF
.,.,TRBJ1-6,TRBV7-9,TGTGCCAGCAGCGACGACTACACCTATAATTCACCCCTCCACTTT,CASSDDYTYNSPLHF
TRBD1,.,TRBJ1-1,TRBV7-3,TGTGCCTCAAGGACAGGGCCGAACACTGAAGCTTTCTTT,CASRTGPNTEAFF
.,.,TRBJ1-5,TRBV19,TGTGCCAGTAGTATTAGAGATAGCAATCAGCCCCAGCATTTT,CASSIRDSNQPQHF
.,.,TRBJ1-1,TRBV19,TGTGCCAGTAGTAAACCTACAGGAGACACTGAAGCTTTCTTT,CASSKPTGDTEAFF
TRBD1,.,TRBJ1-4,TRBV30,TGTGCCTGGAAGACAGGGGGTGAAAAACTGTTTTTT,CAWKTGGEKLFF
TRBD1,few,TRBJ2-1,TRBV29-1,TGCAGCGTTGGTAGAACAGGGGGCCACAATGAGCAGTTCTTC,CSVGRTGGHNEQFF
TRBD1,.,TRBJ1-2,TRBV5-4,TGTGCCAGCAGCTTACAGGGGACTCACCACTATGGCTACACCTTC,CASSLQGTHHYGYTF
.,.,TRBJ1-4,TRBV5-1,TGCGCCAGCAGCGGGGACATTTCCAATGAAAAACTGTTTTTT,CASSGDISNEKLFF
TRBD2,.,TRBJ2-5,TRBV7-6,TGTGCCAGCAGCAGCCTAGCGGGGCGGGAGACCCAGTACTTC,CASSSLAGRETQYF
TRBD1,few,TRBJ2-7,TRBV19,TGTGCCAGTAGTACAAGACAGGGGGCATCTAGCGAGCAGTACTTC,CASSTRQGASSEQYF
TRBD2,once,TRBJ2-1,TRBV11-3,TGTGCCAGCAGCTCCGGACTAGCGGGGGGGCTTGATGAGCAGTTCTTC,CASSSGLAGGLDEQFF
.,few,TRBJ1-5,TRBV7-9,TGTGCCAGCAGCTTTTCCAGGGTAAATCAGCCCCAGCATTTT,CASSFSRVNQPQHF
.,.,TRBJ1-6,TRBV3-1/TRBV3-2,TGTGCCAGCAGCCGAGAAGGCGGGGGCAGTTCACCCCTCCACTTT,CASSREGGGSSPLHF